These 13 T cell receptor beta chains share one sample of origin, sequenced in a study of blood T cell repertoires in COVID-19. The protocol was immunoSEQ multiplex PCR, while the TCRdb copy is restricted to in-frame clones and leaves out a portion. The sample comprises about 140,000 clones, about 80% of which are singletons, and 1.6% rests with the top ten. Sequences were obtained from peripheral blood. The receptors come from a human donor in a cohort sampled during active COVID-19.

The rearrangement links TRBV15 to TRBJ2-7, with 9 nucleotides matching TRBD2. Germline V gives CDR1 LNHNV, CDR2 YYDKDF (reference sequence). This CDR3 is 14 amino acids long. V was clipped by 8 bases and J by 7 bases; unmatched bases: 12. The CDR3 DNA is TGTGCCACCCGCGGGGGGGGCTACTCTGGGGAGCAGTACTTC. Amino acids: CATRGGGYSGEQYF.

This CDR3 reads CASSFLQTSGSWMEDEQFF. DNA of the CDR3: TGTGCCAGCAGCTTCCTTCAGACTAGCGGGAGTTGGATGGAAGATGAGCAGTTCTTC. The chain combines TRBV7-2 with TRBJ2-1; TRBD2 matches at 12 bases. Germline V gene sequence: CDR1 SGHTA, CDR2 FQGNSA. This CDR3 contains 19 residues. The trim removed 3 bases at V and 8 bases at J, leaving 17 bases unmatched.

The chain joins TRBV27 to TRBJ2-1; TRBD2 agrees at 9 bases. This CDR3 has 13 residues. Germline V gene sequence: CDR1 MNHEY, CDR2 SMNVEV (reference sequence). Germline trimming cut 0 bases from V and 12 bases from J; bases unmatched to any gene: 3. The chain's CDR3 is CASSLSRLAAQFF. CDR3 DNA: TGTGCCAGCAGTTTATCCCGACTAGCGGCGCAGTTCTTC.

The chain links TRBV7-2 to TRBJ1-1, with 9 bases matching TRBD1. J was trimmed by 10 bases and V by 2 bases; bases with no gene match: 8. This CDR3 has 14 residues. CDR1 SGHTA and CDR2 FQGNSA come from the germline V gene. CDR3 DNA sequence: TGTGCCAGCAGCTTATCGGGGATGACAGGGGGAGCTTTCTTT. Translating it yields CASSLSGMTGGAFF.

The V gene is TRBV7-9, the J gene TRBJ2-7; D not certain. Trimming removed 0 bases at V and 3 bases at J, with 9 bases between. The germline V gene encodes CDR1 SEHNR and CDR2 FQNEAQ (reference sequence). The CDR3 contains 14 residues. This chain's CDR3 is CASSLAVTDYEQYF. For the CDR3, the DNA is TGTGCCAGCAGCTTAGCGGTAACAGACTACGAGCAGTACTTC.

A few counts support this clone. This rearrangement joins TRBV7-2 to TRBJ2-1, with D maybe TRBD2 (7 bases). The length of the CDR3 is 16 residues. The V end was cut by 3 bases, the J end by 8 bases, with 20 bases between. Germline V gene data show CDR1 as SGHTA and CDR2 as FQGNSA. CDR3 in amino acids: CASSFWAMGAGDEQFF. In nucleotides, the CDR3 is TGTGCCAGCAGCTTTTGGGCCATGGGGGCGGGGGATGAGCAGTTCTTC.

This clone occurred a few times. CDR3 protein: CASSPGVGRGGYGYTF. The CDR3, as DNA: TGTGCCAGCTCACCAGGGGTCGGCAGGGGCGGATATGGCTACACCTTC. The chain joins TRBV18 to TRBJ1-2; D may be TRBD1 (6 bases). CDR3 size: 16 residues. Germline CDR1 KGHSH, CDR2 LQKENI. Deletions cut 2 bases from V and 5 bases from J, with 18 bases between.

The chain has TRBV3-1 (or the pseudogene TRBV3-2) and TRBJ2-3; TRBD2 matches at 8 bases. Germline CDR1 LGHDT, CDR2 YNNKEL (reference sequence). V shed 3 bases and J 5 bases; nucleotides not matched to a gene: 7. The CDR3 contains 15 residues. In DNA, the CDR3 is TGTGCCAGCAGCCAGTCGGGAGGGCCGCTAGATACGCAGTATTTT. It codes for CASSQSGGPLDTQYF.

This rearrangement joins TRBV2 to TRBJ2-2, with D hard to call. The germline CDR1 and CDR2 sequences are SNHLY and FYNNEI. Trimming cost V 6 bases and J 1 base, with 18 bases left between them. The CDR3 runs to 17 residues. The CDR3 reads CASSPSRSQLNTGELFF. The CDR3 coding sequence is TGTGCCAGCAGCCCCAGCAGGTCACAGTTGAACACCGGGGAGCTGTTTTTT.

This clone was counted between two and nine times. The V call is TRBV5-1, the J call TRBJ2-1; D remains unclear. Trimming shortened V by 0 bases and J by 9 bases, and 7 bases separated the two germline ends. This CDR3 is 12 amino acids long. CDR1 is SGHRS, CDR2 YFSETQ, per germline. The DNA of the CDR3 is TGCGCCAGCAGCTTGGGACTCGCTGAGCAGTTCTTC. Translation: CASSLGLAEQFF.

The genes are TRBV28 and TRBJ1-5; D is undetermined. Germline CDR1 MDHEN, CDR2 SYDVKM. CDR3 length equals 11 residues. Trimming took 4 bases from V and 6 from J, leaving 4 bases between them. The CDR3 region has the DNA TGTGCCAGCAGTTACAGTCAGCCCCAGCATTTT. This codes for CASSYSQPQHF.

The V call is TRBV15, the J call TRBJ2-7; perhaps TRBD1 as D (6 bases). Germline assignment: CDR1 LNHNV and CDR2 YYDKDF (reference sequence). The V end lost 0 bases, the J end lost 4 bases, and 19 bases lay between the germline ends. This CDR3 spans 17 amino acids. The CDR3 spells CATSRDLRGHGLYEQYF. CDR3 in DNA: TGTGCCACCAGCAGAGATCTTAGGGGACACGGTCTATACGAGCAGTACTTC.

The rearrangement uses TRBV19 and TRBJ2-1; tentative D call: TRBD1 (5 bases). V was pared by 2 bases and J by 3 bases, with 14 bases between. Germline CDR1 and CDR2: LNHDA and SQIVND (reference sequence). CDR3 length equals 16 residues. The CDR3 DNA reads TGTGCCAGTAGTATACAGTCCAGACAGCTCTACAATGAGCAGTTCTTC. This encodes CASSIQSRQLYNEQFF.